This T cell receptor (beta chain) was captured in a study of blood T cell repertoires in COVID-19. The wider study: From T cells, B-cell-depleted T cells, or PBMCs came the material, which was cDNA or gDNA.

Germline V gene sequence: CDR1 SEHNR, CDR2 FQNEAQ (reference sequence). This CDR3 has 14 residues. V lost 3 bases and J lost 0, with 8 bases in between. The table came from immunoSEQ multiplex PCR; TCRdb's copy has only in-frame clones and leaves some out. The sample has tens of thousands of clones, under 85% seen once. This clone has a single count. The origin of this receptor is a woman older than 75 with active or convalescent COVID-19. The chain uses TRBV7-9 and TRBJ1-2; D unclear. Sequencing input: peripheral blood. The CDR3 sequence is CASSFLGANYGYTF. The CDR3, as DNA: TGTGCCAGCAGCTTCCTCGGGGCTAACTATGGCTACACCTTC.